This TCR beta chain came from a study of blood T cell repertoires in COVID-19. The table came from immunoSEQ multiplex PCR; TCRdb's copy has only in-frame clones and leaves some out. Here the sample spans 120,000 to 150,000 clones, about 86% being singletons. Germline CDR1 and CDR2: MDHEN and SYDVKM. V was shortened by 5 bases and J by 7 bases, with 25 bases between the two germline ends. The CDR3 contains 17 residues. The receptor comes from a woman aged 55 to 70 with acute or convalescent COVID-19. The rearrangement joins TRBV28 to TRBJ2-3, with a possible D match to TRBD2 (7 bases). The sequencing input was peripheral blood. CDR3 sequence reads: CASSRHYWRGGFNTQYF. Written as DNA, the CDR3 is TGTGCCAGCAGTCGCCACTATTGGAGGGGGGGCTTTAATACGCAGTATTTT. Full variable domain (missing parts from reference TRBV28 and TRBJ2-3): DVKVTQSSRYLVKRTGEKVFLECVQDMDHENMFWYRQDPGLGLRLIYFSYDVKMKEKGDIPEGYSVSREKKERFSLILESASTNQTSMYLCASSRHYWRGGFNTQYFGPGTRLTVL.